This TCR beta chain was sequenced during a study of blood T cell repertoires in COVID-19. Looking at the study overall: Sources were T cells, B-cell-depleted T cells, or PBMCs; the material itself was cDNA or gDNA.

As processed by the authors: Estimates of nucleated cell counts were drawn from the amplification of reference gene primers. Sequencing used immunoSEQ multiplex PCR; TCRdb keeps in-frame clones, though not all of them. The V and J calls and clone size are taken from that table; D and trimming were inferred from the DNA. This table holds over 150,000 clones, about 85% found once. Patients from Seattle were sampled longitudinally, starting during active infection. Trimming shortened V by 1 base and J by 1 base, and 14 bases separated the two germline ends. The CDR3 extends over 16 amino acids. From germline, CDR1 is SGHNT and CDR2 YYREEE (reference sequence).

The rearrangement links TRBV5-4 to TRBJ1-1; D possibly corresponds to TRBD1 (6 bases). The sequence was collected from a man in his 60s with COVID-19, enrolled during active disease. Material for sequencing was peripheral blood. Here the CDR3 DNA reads TGTGCCAGCAGCTTGCCCCCGCAGGGGAGGAACACTGAAGCTTTCTTT. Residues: CASSLPPQGRNTEAFF.